The next 10 T cell receptor beta chains were all read from a single sample in a study of T-cell reconstitution after alpha-beta-depleted transplantation in children. Unique molecular identifiers were incorporated during preparation of the TCRbeta library. MiXCR was run by TCRdb on the PCR reads, yielding one entry per CDR3 protein. The sample has fewer than 700,000 distinct CDR3 sequences; more than 20% are singletons. The sequencing used PBMCs, mostly from graft donor cells, collected 360 days after TCRalphabeta/CD19-depleted stem cell transplant. Receptors originate from a boy in the first two years of life who had a stem cell transplant for acute myeloid leukemia, so the T cells may come from the graft donor.

This clonotype was picked up many times. The rearrangement uses TRBV29-1 and TRBJ2-6; D not certain. Trimming took 4 bases from V and 2 from J, leaving 9 bases between them. The CDR3 is 14 amino acids. Per the germline V gene, CDR1 is SQVTM and CDR2 is ANQGSEA. The CDR3: CSVVWGTGANVLTF. CDR3 nucleotide sequence: TGCAGCGTTGTCTGGGGAACTGGGGCCAACGTCCTGACTTTC.

The chain joins TRBV12-3 or TRBV12-4 to TRBJ2-3, with a tentative D call TRBD1 (5 bases). There are 15 residues in the CDR3. Trimming cost V 6 bases and J 0 bases, with 13 bases left between them. CDR3: CASRADTASTDTQYF. In DNA, the CDR3 is TGTGCCAGCAGGGCGGACACGGCTAGCACAGATACGCAGTATTTT.

This clonotype was seen many times. J is TRBJ2-3 and V is TRBV12-3 or TRBV12-4; 8 nucleotides align to TRBD2. V lost 5 bases and J lost 1; bases outside the gene matches: 5. CDR3 length equals 15 residues. The CDR3 protein is CASSQPGLGTDTQYF. The DNA of the CDR3 is TGTGCCAGCAGTCAACCGGGACTAGGCACAGATACGCAGTATTTT.

This clonotype showed up just a few times. The genes are TRBV5-1 and TRBJ2-5, with D possibly being TRBD1 or TRBD2 (5 bases each). This CDR3 comprises 15 residues. The ends were cut back, 5 bases at V and 6 bases at J, with 20 bases in the middle. Germline values: CDR1 SGHRS, CDR2 YFSETQ. CDR3 DNA sequence: TGCGCCAGCAGGGCGGATCCTGGGGGTGAGCAGACCCAGTACTTC. Amino acids: CASRADPGGEQTQYF.

This clonotype came up many times. The chain combines TRBV4-3 with TRBJ1-2; D unclear. Trimming took 3 bases from V and 7 from J, leaving 15 bases between them. The CDR3 has 14 amino acids. CDR1 is LGHNA and CDR2 is YSLEER in the germline V gene. DNA for the CDR3: TGCGCCAGCAGCCAGGGAAGGTGGGTACCTGGCTACACCTTC. This gives the protein CASSQGRWVPGYTF.

This clonotype was detected only a few times. The chain links TRBV7-6 to TRBJ2-5, with TRBD2 matching over 13 bases. The germline CDR1 and CDR2 sequences are SGHVS and FNYEAQ. The CDR3 loop spans 19 amino acids. The V gene end was trimmed by 3 bases and the J gene end by 0 bases; junction bases not matched to a gene: 10. The CDR3 loop reads CASSFVLAGGTPYQETQYF. DNA for the CDR3: TGTGCCAGCAGCTTCGTACTAGCGGGGGGGACCCCGTACCAAGAGACCCAGTACTTC.

The CDR3 loop is CASSLNQVGDEQFF. The CDR3 nucleotides read TGCGCCAGCAGCCTAAACCAGGTTGGGGATGAGCAGTTCTTC. The chain combines TRBV5-1 with TRBJ2-1; D uncertain. From germline, CDR1 is SGHRS and CDR2 YFSETQ. The CDR3 has 14 residues. Deletions cut 4 bases from V and 8 bases from J, with 16 bases between.

This clonotype was found a few times. The gene calls are TRBV6-2 or TRBV6-3 and TRBJ2-7; perhaps TRBD1 as D (5 bases). Trimming pared 4 bases from V and 3 bases from J, leaving 13 bases between. The CDR3 is made up of 14 amino acids. Germline V gives CDR1 MNHEY, CDR2 SVGEGT. The CDR3 DNA follows: TGTGCCAGCAGTTGGGGCAGGCCTAACTACGAGCAGTACGTC. Encoded protein: CASSWGRPNYEQYV.

This clonotype occurred many times. The rearrangement links TRBV29-1 to TRBJ2-6, with 7 bases that match TRBD1. The CDR3 spans 14 residues. The V gene end was trimmed by 6 bases and the J gene end by 2 bases; junction bases not matched to a gene: 4. The germline CDR1 and CDR2 sequences are SQVTM and ANQGSEA. For the CDR3, the DNA is TGCAGCGTGGACGACAGGGCTGGGGCCAACGTCCTGACTTTC. It specifies CSVDDRAGANVLTF.

J is TRBJ2-2 and V is TRBV10-3, with a possible D match to TRBD2 (5 bases). The CDR3 spans 15 residues. The germline V gene has CDR1 ENHRY and CDR2 SYGVKD. Between the trimmed V and J ends, which lost 0 bases and 3 bases, there was a span of 8 bases. CDR3 sequence: CAISESKEDTGELFF. Here the CDR3 DNA reads TGTGCCATCAGTGAGTCGAAGGAGGACACCGGGGAGCTGTTTTTT.